The next 29 T cell receptor beta chains were all read from a single sample in a study of T-cell memory formation after mild COVID-19. From the 5' RACE reads, TCRdb called clonotypes with MiXCR, one entry per CDR3 protein. The data hold hundreds of thousands of distinct CDR3 sequences, with 13% to 15% observed a single time. Sequences were obtained from PBMCs or a T cell subset sorted from them (not recorded which). Every receptor here comes from a man between 18 and 29 years old who had mild COVID-19 (a few samples of this study predate the infection). Cell type and time point are not known.

This clonotype was detected only a few times. The chain links TRBV6-2 or TRBV6-3 to TRBJ2-6; D remains ambiguous. V was clipped by 4 bases and J by 0 bases, with 4 bases between them. This CDR3 region has 14 residues. Germline V gene lookup returns CDR1 MNHEY and CDR2 SVGEGT. CDR3 amino acids: CASSSTSGANVLTF. DNA for the CDR3: TGTGCCAGCAGTTCGACCTCTGGGGCCAACGTCCTGACTTTC.

This chain joins TRBV18 and TRBJ2-7; 8 bases are a match to TRBD1. Unmatched junction bases numbered 13, after V lost 6 bases and J lost 6 bases. CDR3 length: 15 residues. The V gene's germline CDR1 is KGHSH and CDR2 LQKENI. The CDR3 DNA reads as TGTGCCAGCTCCGACCGGTTCGGACAGGGCGGCGAGCAGTACTTC. It specifies CASSDRFGQGGEQYF.

The chain uses TRBV12-3 or TRBV12-4 and TRBJ1-5; possible D gene TRBD1, 6 bases. This CDR3 comprises 13 residues. V shed 6 bases and J shed 8 bases, with 14 bases lying between them. The CDR3 region has the DNA TGTGCCAGCAGCCAGGGCAGGGGAGAGCCCCAGCATTTT. It translates to CASSQGRGEPQHF.

This clonotype showed up just a few times. The rearrangement uses TRBV21-1 and TRBJ1-4; TRBD1 was called by the table and not checked on the DNA. TRBV21-1 constitutes a pseudogene. The CDR3 contains 14 residues. This CDR3 reads CATPRGGVNEKLFF. The CDR3 DNA follows: TGTGCCACCCCGAGAGGGGGAGTTAATGAAAAACTGTTTTTT.

The genes are TRBV18 and TRBJ2-7; 9 positions agree with TRBD1. The junction had 2 bases not matched to a gene; V was cut back by 3 bases and J by 2 bases. The germline V gene encodes CDR1 KGHSH and CDR2 LQKENI. The CDR3 spans 14 residues. CDR3 DNA sequence: TGTGCCAGCTCACCGGGACAGGGCACCTACGAGCAGTACTTC. Translating it yields CASSPGQGTYEQYF.

This rearrangement joins TRBV24-1 to TRBJ1-5; D is unresolved. Germline V CDR1 and CDR2: KGHDR, SFDVKD. This CDR3 has 14 amino acids. Trimming removed 4 bases from V and 3 bases from J, with 9 bases in between. CDR3 in DNA: TGTGCCACCAGTGACGGAAATCTCAATCAGCCCCAGCATTTT. Protein: CATSDGNLNQPQHF.

In this sample, this clonotype turned up a few times. This chain connects TRBV18 to TRBJ2-5; D is ambiguous. V lost 0 bases and J 3 bases, leaving 8 bases between the germline ends. The CDR3 is 14 residues long. Germline CDR1 reads KGHSH; CDR2 reads LQKENI. This CDR3 reads CASSPPGQKETQYF. The CDR3 bases are TGTGCCAGCTCACCACCAGGGCAGAAAGAGACCCAGTACTTC.

This chain connects TRBV29-1 to TRBJ2-1; 13 positions agree with TRBD2. The V gene end was trimmed by 5 bases and the J gene end by 4 bases; junction bases not matched to a gene: 8. This CDR3 is 16 amino acids long. Germline V gene data show CDR1 as SQVTM and CDR2 as ANQGSEA. DNA of the CDR3: TGCAGCGTTCTCGGACTAGCGGGGGCCCTATACAATGAGCAGTTCTTC. It yields the protein CSVLGLAGALYNEQFF.

This clonotype turned up a few times. V usage is TRBV6-6 and J usage is TRBJ1-4; TRBD1 matches 9 bases. In germline, CDR1 is MNHNY, CDR2 SVGAGI (reference sequence). This CDR3 has 16 residues. Unmatched junction bases numbered 8, after V lost 7 bases and J lost 2 bases. The CDR3 region is CASTHRGLPTNEKLFF. The CDR3 bases are TGTGCCAGCACTCACAGGGGGCTCCCCACTAATGAAAAACTGTTTTTT.

V and J are TRBV29-1 and TRBJ1-2; no clear D. Trimming shortened V by 4 bases and J by 4 bases, and 16 bases separated the two germline ends. CDR1 is SQVTM, CDR2 ANQGSEA, per germline. This CDR3 is built from 14 residues. CDR3 residues: CSVVDKGGIYGYTF. The CDR3 coding sequence is TGCAGCGTTGTCGACAAAGGCGGGATCTATGGCTACACCTTC. The full variable domain, in which reference TRBV29-1 and TRBJ1-2 provide the parts outside the CDR3, is SAVISQKPSRDICQRGTSLTIQCQVDSQVTMMFWYRQQPGQSLTLIATANQGSEATYESGFVIDKFPISRPNLTFSTLTVSNMSPEDSSIYLCSVVDKGGIYGYTFGSGTRLTVV.

This rearrangement joins TRBV20-1 to TRBJ2-7; D uncertain. CDR3 length: 14 residues. CDR1 is DFQATT and CDR2 is SNEGSKA in the germline V gene (reference sequence). V was shortened by 6 bases and J by 0 bases, with 15 bases between the two germline ends. CDR3 sequence (DNA): TGCAGTGCGCCCGACCGACGAAGCTCCTACGAGCAGTACTTC. Encoded protein: CSAPDRRSSYEQYF.

This clonotype occurred many times. V and J are TRBV24-1 and TRBJ2-1; TRBD2 might be the D (5 bases). This CDR3 spans 15 amino acids. The V end was cut by 3 bases, the J end by 4 bases, with 12 bases between. Germline V lookup: CDR1 KGHDR, CDR2 SFDVKD. CDR3 DNA: TGTGCCACCAGTGATAGTAGCGCTCGGTACAATGAGCAGTTCTTC. It is translated as CATSDSSARYNEQFF.

This clonotype was picked up a small number of times. The chain links TRBV7-9 to TRBJ2-7, with TRBD1 matching over 11 bases. The CDR3 sequence is 15 residues long. Per the germline V gene, CDR1 is SEHNR and CDR2 is FQNEAQ (reference sequence). Unmatched junction bases numbered 8, after V lost 7 bases and J lost 3 bases. The CDR3: CASTSRDRGIYEQYF. Written as DNA, the CDR3 is TGTGCCAGCACCTCCCGGGACAGGGGGATCTACGAGCAGTACTTC.

This chain links TRBV6-5 with TRBJ1-1, with no clear D. Germline loops: CDR1 MNHEY, CDR2 SVGAGI. There are 15 residues in the CDR3. V was cut by 6 bases and J by 4 bases, with 18 bases left in between. The CDR3 reads CASRLGQGRSTEAFF. The CDR3 nucleotides read TGTGCCAGCAGATTAGGCCAAGGGCGCAGCACTGAAGCTTTCTTT.

This clonotype was seen repeatedly, ten times or more. For the CDR3, the DNA is TGCGCCAGCAGCTTGACGGCTAGCGGGGCCCAGCAGTTCTTC. It is translated as CASSLTASGAQQFF. The rearrangement joins TRBV5-1 to TRBJ2-1; TRBD2 matches at 9 bases. Trimming took 1 base from V and 11 from J; bases not matched to a gene: 7. In germline, CDR1 is SGHRS, CDR2 YFSETQ. This CDR3 comprises 14 residues.

In the case of this clonotype: A read error may be the cause here, since a much bigger clone is one base away. The chain recombines TRBV20-1 with TRBJ2-1; TRBD2 aligns across 8 bases. This CDR3 region has 15 residues. CDR1 is DFQATT and CDR2 is SNEGSKA in the germline V gene (reference sequence). The trim removed 1 base at V and 9 bases at J, leaving 11 bases unmatched. The DNA for the CDR3 is TGCAGTGCTAGAGCGGATGCGGGGGGCCACATTGAGCAGTTCTTC. This codes for CSARADAGGHIEQFF.

The chain uses TRBV7-2 and TRBJ2-2, with a tentative D call TRBD2 (7 bases). The germline gives CDR1 SGHTA, CDR2 FQGNSA. Trimming left V 4 bases short and J 3 bases short, with 9 bases between. The CDR3 covers 14 residues. The chain's CDR3 is CASSWGGDTGELFF. The CDR3 DNA reads TGTGCCAGCAGCTGGGGGGGCGACACCGGGGAGCTGTTTTTT.

This chain links TRBV24-1 with TRBJ1-2; 7 bases are a match to TRBD1. Germline V gene sequence: CDR1 KGHDR, CDR2 SFDVKD. This CDR3 is built from 12 residues. With 10 bases clipped from V and 0 bases from J, the junction kept 1 base outside the gene matches. The chain's CDR3 is CATQGANYGYTF. Here the CDR3 DNA reads TGTGCCACGCAGGGGGCTAACTATGGCTACACCTTC.

The J gene is TRBJ2-7, the V gene TRBV20-1, with 8 positions matching TRBD2. The trim removed 1 base at V and 2 bases at J, leaving 16 bases unmatched. The CDR3 covers 18 residues. From germline, CDR1 is DFQATT and CDR2 SNEGSKA (reference sequence). Here the CDR3 DNA reads TGCAGTGCTAGAGCCCCCAGGCTAGCGGGTGCTGATCCCTACGAGCAGTACGTC. Its translation is CSARAPRLAGADPYEQYV.

This clonotype was found a few times. The V gene is TRBV7-2, the J gene TRBJ2-1; 8 bases map to TRBD2. Per germline, CDR1 SGHTA and CDR2 FQGNSA. V shed 3 bases and J 8 bases; nucleotides not matched to a gene: 9. The CDR3 has 15 amino acids. CDR3 DNA sequence: TGTGCCAGCAGCTTCACCGGGACTAGTTACCATGAGCAGTTCTTC. It yields the protein CASSFTGTSYHEQFF.

V gene TRBV6-2 or TRBV6-3 combines with J gene TRBJ2-3; TRBD1 matches 7 bases. In germline, CDR1 is MNHEY, CDR2 SVGEGT. CDR3 length: 14 amino acids. Losses at the gene ends were 6 bases for V and 1 base for J; bases not matched to a gene: 4. CDR3: CASSPQGGTDTQYF. As DNA, the CDR3 is TGTGCCAGCAGCCCTCAGGGGGGCACAGATACGCAGTATTTT.

This clonotype was observed a handful of times. This chain uses TRBV4-3 with TRBJ2-4, with 9 bases that match TRBD2. The CDR3 length is 14 residues. V gave up 0 bases and J gave up 9 bases; unmatched junction bases: 3. The V gene's germline CDR1 is LGHNA and CDR2 YSLEER. As DNA, the CDR3 is TGCGCCAGCAGCCAAGAGTTACTAGCGGGCATTCAGTACTTC. It encodes CASSQELLAGIQYF.

This clonotype occurred a few times. The chain employs TRBV4-2 and TRBJ1-5; no clear D. The germline V and J ends were trimmed by 0 bases and 7 bases, with 7 bases remaining between them. The CDR3 contains 13 residues. In germline, CDR1 is LGHNA, CDR2 YNFKEQ. The CDR3 loop reads CASSQDARQPQHF. CDR3 sequence (DNA): TGTGCCAGCAGCCAAGACGCGCGGCAGCCCCAGCATTTT.

CDR3 region: CASRINNEQFF. CDR3 bases: TGTGCCAGCAGAATAAACAATGAGCAGTTCTTC. The rearrangement links TRBV6-2 or TRBV6-3 to TRBJ2-1; D remains ambiguous. The length of the CDR3 is 11 residues. The germline V and J ends were trimmed by 6 bases and 5 bases, with 5 bases remaining between them. Germline CDR1 is MNHEY and CDR2 is SVGEGT.

This clonotype turned up a few times. The rearrangement uses TRBV7-8 and TRBJ1-6, with 9 bases identical to TRBD1. The CDR3 has 17 amino acids. With V trimmed by 1 base and J by 7 bases, 8 bases remained unmatched. From germline, CDR1 is SGHVS and CDR2 FQNEAQ. CDR3 protein: CASSLEDRGQSNSPLHF. The CDR3 DNA follows: TGTGCCAGCAGCTTAGAGGACAGGGGACAAAGCAATTCACCCCTCCACTTT.

The V and J genes are TRBV6-2 or TRBV6-3 and TRBJ1-5, with 10 bases fitting TRBD1. The junction had 5 bases not matched to a gene; V was cut back by 6 bases and J by 3 bases. Germline CDR1 MNHEY, CDR2 SVGEGT. The CDR3 contains 15 residues. The CDR3 spells CASRWDRGTNQPQHF. The CDR3 coding sequence is TGTGCCAGCAGATGGGACAGGGGTACCAATCAGCCCCAGCATTTT.

The chain carries TRBV7-8 and TRBJ1-4, with D hard to call. The CDR3 loop spans 15 amino acids. CDR1 and CDR2 (germline): SGHVS, FQNEAQ. Trimming cost V 4 bases and J 8 bases, with 17 bases left between them. The CDR3 is CASSSPSREGEKLFF. The CDR3 nucleotides read TGTGCCAGCAGCTCACCCTCCCGGGAGGGAGAAAAACTGTTTTTT.

This clonotype was found a few times. CDR3 sequence reads: CASSLDGISYEQYF. CDR3 DNA sequence: TGTGCCAGCAGTTTGGACGGAATCTCCTACGAGCAGTACTTC. The gene calls are TRBV12-3 or TRBV12-4 and TRBJ2-7; D is unresolved. V lost 3 bases, J lost 0 bases, and 9 bases lay in between. The CDR3 covers 14 residues.

This clonotype has just a few counts. As DNA, the CDR3 is TGTGCCAGCAGTGAATTCGGCAACGGTAAAGCTTTCTTT. Amino acid sequence: CASSEFGNGKAFF. The V and J genes are TRBV6-1 and TRBJ1-1; no clear D. The CDR3 totals 13 residues. V was shortened by 2 bases and J by 9 bases, with 13 bases between the two germline ends. CDR1 MNHNS and CDR2 SASEGT come from the germline V gene.